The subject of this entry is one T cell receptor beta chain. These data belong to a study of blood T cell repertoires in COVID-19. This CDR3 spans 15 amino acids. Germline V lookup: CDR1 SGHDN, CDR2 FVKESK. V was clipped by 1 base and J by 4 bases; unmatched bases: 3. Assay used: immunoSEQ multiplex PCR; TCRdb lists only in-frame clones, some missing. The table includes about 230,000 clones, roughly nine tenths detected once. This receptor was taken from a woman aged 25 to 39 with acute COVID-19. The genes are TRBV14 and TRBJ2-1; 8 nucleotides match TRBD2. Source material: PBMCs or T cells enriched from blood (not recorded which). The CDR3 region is CASSQGLARYNEQFF. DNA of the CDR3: TGTGCCAGCAGCCAAGGACTAGCGAGGTACAATGAGCAGTTCTTC.